This T cell receptor beta chain was documented in a study of PD-1 blockade in classical Hodgkin lymphoma. Described time point: cycle 4 day 1 (C4D1), after five to seven weeks of nivolumab. All the patients suffered relapse after autologous stem cell transplantation, and brentuximab vedotin exposure differed. Whole-study findings and limits: It was among complete responders that baseline diversity resembled that of newly diagnosed patients. It was CD4+ TCR diversity, not CD8+, that rose significantly by C4D1.

Notes on this clone: Its cognate antigen is unknown.

Repertoires were generated with immunoSEQ multiplex PCR, while TCRdb's copy carries only in-frame clones and drops some. The sample yields around 60,000 clones, 75% to 95% seen once. The CDR3 is made up of 17 amino acids. The germline V gene encodes CDR1 MGHRA and CDR2 YSYEKL. V was pared by 2 bases and J by 8 bases, with 14 bases of the junction left unmatched. This rearrangement joins TRBV4-1 to TRBJ1-4; the match to TRBD1 covers 7 bases. The TCR was taken from a human donor with classical Hodgkin lymphoma. The input for sequencing was peripheral blood mononuclear cells (PBMCs), taken before the fourth cycle of nivolumab. CDR3 sequence: CASSQSSQTGSWEKLFF. Here the CDR3 DNA reads TGCGCCAGCAGCCAAAGCTCGCAGACAGGGTCTTGGGAAAAACTGTTTTTT.